The sequence of this TCR beta chain was determined in a study of blood T cell repertoires in COVID-19. Study summary: Researchers got acute and convalescent COVID-19 samples from the United States, Italy and Spain.

Trimming removed 0 bases at V and 1 base at J, with 7 bases between. Germline CDR1 MGHRA, CDR2 YSYEKL. There are 14 residues in the CDR3. As originally analysed: Using reference gene primer amplification, nucleated cell counts were estimated. TCRdb's table, derived via immunoSEQ multiplex PCR, lists solely in-frame clones and lacks some. V and J calls and clone size are given by that table; D and trimming were obtained from the DNA. This table has some 140,000 clones, just over 75% appearing once. The source is a human donor in a cohort sampled during active COVID-19. The gene calls are TRBV4-1 and TRBJ2-7; no reliable D call. The specimen was peripheral blood. Here the CDR3 reads CASSQDEQSYEQYF. CDR3 nucleotides: TGCGCCAGCAGCCAAGATGAACAGTCCTACGAGCAGTACTTC.